The rows below give T cell receptor beta chains drawn from one sample of a study of T cell responses to AZD1222 COVID-19 vaccine. The assay was immunoSEQ multiplex PCR, and TCRdb's table has in-frame clones only and misses some. The sample yields roughly 110,000 clones, roughly 90% seen once. Sequences were derived from peripheral blood, sampled 28 days after the second AZD1222 dose. The receptors shown here come from an adult who received the AZD1222 COVID-19 vaccine. Each CDR3 is given with its conserved first and last residue. Each record gives: J gene, V gene, D gene, clone size, CDR3 DNA, CDR3 protein. D genes are given only for firm matches. Clone size is not always given. Where it is, it says once, few, many or a class for expanded clones.

j_call: TRBJ1-5; v_call: TRBV19; d_call: TRBD1; clone_size: -; cdr3_nt: TGTGCCAGTAGTCGGACAGGCCCGGGAGATCAGCCCCAGCATTTT; cdr3_aa: CASSRTGPGDQPQHF
j_call: TRBJ1-5; v_call: TRBV27; d_call: TRBD1; clone_size: -; cdr3_nt: TGTGCCAGCAGCGGCTGGGATGGGGGACAGCATAGCAATCAGCCCCAGCATTTT; cdr3_aa: CASSGWDGGQHSNQPQHF
j_call: TRBJ2-7; v_call: TRBV2; d_call: -; clone_size: -; cdr3_nt: TGTGCCAGCAGTGGGGGAATCCCCTACGAGCAGTACTTC; cdr3_aa: CASSGGIPYEQYF
j_call: TRBJ1-5; v_call: TRBV24-1; d_call: TRBD1; clone_size: -; cdr3_nt: TGTGCCACCAGTGATCGGACAGGAGGCAATCAGCCCCAGCATTTT; cdr3_aa: CATSDRTGGNQPQHF
j_call: TRBJ2-1; v_call: TRBV6-2/TRBV6-3; d_call: -; clone_size: -; cdr3_nt: TGTGCCAGCAGTTGGGCGGGGCCCTACAATGAGCAGTTCTTC; cdr3_aa: CASSWAGPYNEQFF
j_call: TRBJ1-1; v_call: TRBV19; d_call: TRBD1; clone_size: once; cdr3_nt: TGTGCCAGTAGACCGCGACAGGGTGCAACTGAAGCTTTCTTT; cdr3_aa: CASRPRQGATEAFF
j_call: TRBJ2-6; v_call: TRBV12-5; d_call: TRBD1; clone_size: -; cdr3_nt: TGTGCTAGTGGTAATACACCTACAGGGGGTCTAAATTCTGGGGCCAACGTCCTGACTTTC; cdr3_aa: CASGNTPTGGLNSGANVLTF
j_call: TRBJ1-2; v_call: TRBV7-9; d_call: -; clone_size: once; cdr3_nt: TGTGCCCCTGAGCTCGGGAGCTACACCTTC; cdr3_aa: CAPELGSYTF
j_call: TRBJ1-5; v_call: TRBV6-5; d_call: -; clone_size: -; cdr3_nt: TGTGCCACCAACAACAGGGATCGGAGCAATCAGCCCCAGCATTTT; cdr3_aa: CATNNRDRSNQPQHF
j_call: TRBJ2-5; v_call: TRBV7-9; d_call: -; clone_size: -; cdr3_nt: TGTGCCAGCAGCTGGGCGGAGACCCAGTACTTC; cdr3_aa: CASSWAETQYF
j_call: TRBJ2-1; v_call: TRBV27; d_call: TRBD2; clone_size: -; cdr3_nt: TGTGCCAGCAGTTCATTCTCGACTAGCGCTAATGAGCAGTTCTTC; cdr3_aa: CASSSFSTSANEQFF
j_call: TRBJ1-2; v_call: TRBV2; d_call: -; clone_size: -; cdr3_nt: TGTGCCAGCAGTGAATTGGGGGACTATGGCTACACCTTC; cdr3_aa: CASSELGDYGYTF
j_call: TRBJ1-1; v_call: TRBV6-5; d_call: -; clone_size: -; cdr3_nt: TGTGCCAGCAGCTTCACTGCGGGCGGTGAAGCTTTCTTT; cdr3_aa: CASSFTAGGEAFF
j_call: TRBJ2-2; v_call: TRBV4-3; d_call: -; clone_size: -; cdr3_nt: TGCGCCAGCAGCCAAGGGAATAGCAACACCGGGGAGCTGTTTTTT; cdr3_aa: CASSQGNSNTGELFF
j_call: TRBJ2-1; v_call: TRBV4-1; d_call: TRBD1; clone_size: -; cdr3_nt: TGCGCCAGTTGGGACAGGGGATGGAATGAGCAGTTCTTC; cdr3_aa: CASWDRGWNEQFF
j_call: TRBJ2-1; v_call: TRBV29-1; d_call: -; clone_size: -; cdr3_nt: TGCAGCGTTGATGGAGGGGAGGTCAGTGAGCAGTTCTTC; cdr3_aa: CSVDGGEVSEQFF
j_call: TRBJ1-2; v_call: TRBV5-6; d_call: -; clone_size: -; cdr3_nt: TGTGCCAGCAGAACCCCGAACTCCCAGTTCCTCTACACCTTC; cdr3_aa: CASRTPNSQFLYTF
j_call: TRBJ1-5; v_call: TRBV7-8; d_call: -; clone_size: once; cdr3_nt: TGTGCCAGCAGCTTAACTCTCTATAGCAATCAGCCCCAGCATTTT; cdr3_aa: CASSLTLYSNQPQHF
j_call: TRBJ1-5; v_call: TRBV7-9; d_call: -; clone_size: -; cdr3_nt: TGTGCCAGCAGCTTAGGTTTGGGGGGAAATAAGGGCAATCAGCCCCAGCATTTT; cdr3_aa: CASSLGLGGNKGNQPQHF
j_call: TRBJ1-2; v_call: TRBV19; d_call: -; clone_size: -; cdr3_nt: TGTGCCAGTAGTACCCGCACCCGGGGCTACACCTTC; cdr3_aa: CASSTRTRGYTF
j_call: TRBJ2-7; v_call: TRBV19; d_call: TRBD1; clone_size: -; cdr3_nt: TGTGCCAGTAGTAGGCAGGGGGACTACGAGCAGTACTTC; cdr3_aa: CASSRQGDYEQYF
j_call: TRBJ2-2; v_call: TRBV6-5; d_call: TRBD1; clone_size: -; cdr3_nt: TGTGCCAGCAGGCCGGGACAGGGCCCTTCCGGGGAGCTGTTTTTT; cdr3_aa: CASRPGQGPSGELFF
j_call: TRBJ2-5; v_call: TRBV29-1; d_call: TRBD2; clone_size: -; cdr3_nt: TGCAGCACTGGACTAGCGCTGAAAGAGACCCAGTACTTC; cdr3_aa: CSTGLALKETQYF
j_call: TRBJ2-1; v_call: TRBV7-3; d_call: -; clone_size: once; cdr3_nt: TGTGCCAGCAGCTTCGCCGGGCGGGACTCCTACTACAATGAGCAGTTCTTC; cdr3_aa: CASSFAGRDSYYNEQFF
j_call: TRBJ1-5; v_call: TRBV7-9; d_call: -; clone_size: -; cdr3_nt: TGTGCCAGCAGTCCCATAGACCTTTATAGCAATCAGCCCCAGCATTTT; cdr3_aa: CASSPIDLYSNQPQHF
j_call: TRBJ1-3; v_call: TRBV5-5; d_call: TRBD1; clone_size: -; cdr3_nt: TGTGCCAGCAGCTTGAGAGGGGGCGCAGAAGGAAACACCATATATTTT; cdr3_aa: CASSLRGGAEGNTIYF
j_call: TRBJ1-1; v_call: TRBV5-4; d_call: TRBD1; clone_size: -; cdr3_nt: TGTGCCAGCAGCCCGCAGACAGGGCAGAGCACTGAAGCTTTCTTT; cdr3_aa: CASSPQTGQSTEAFF
j_call: TRBJ1-5; v_call: TRBV4-1; d_call: -; clone_size: -; cdr3_nt: TGCGCCAGCAGCCTCGAACCGGGGGCGGGTCAGCCCCAGCATTTT; cdr3_aa: CASSLEPGAGQPQHF
j_call: TRBJ1-5; v_call: TRBV27; d_call: -; clone_size: -; cdr3_nt: TGTGCCAGCAGTTTATCCCCAGGCGTGAATCAGCCCCAGCATTTT; cdr3_aa: CASSLSPGVNQPQHF
j_call: TRBJ2-5; v_call: TRBV20-1; d_call: -; clone_size: -; cdr3_nt: TGCAGTGCTGGACAGACCCAGTACTTC; cdr3_aa: CSAGQTQYF
j_call: TRBJ2-2; v_call: TRBV7-8; d_call: -; clone_size: -; cdr3_nt: TGTGCCAGCAGCTTAGTCGGGACTAACACCGGGGAGCTGTTTTTT; cdr3_aa: CASSLVGTNTGELFF
j_call: TRBJ2-5; v_call: TRBV7-2; d_call: -; clone_size: -; cdr3_nt: TGTGCCAGCAGCTCCCAGGGGAGAGAGACCCAGTACTTC; cdr3_aa: CASSSQGRETQYF
j_call: TRBJ1-4; v_call: TRBV2; d_call: -; clone_size: once; cdr3_nt: TGTGCCAGCAGTGGACTCTCGGCTAATGAAAAACTGTTTTTT; cdr3_aa: CASSGLSANEKLFF
j_call: TRBJ2-7; v_call: TRBV6-5; d_call: TRBD2; clone_size: -; cdr3_nt: TGTGCCAGCAGTCCAGGACTAGCTCTCTCCTACGAGCAGTACTTC; cdr3_aa: CASSPGLALSYEQYF
j_call: TRBJ1-2; v_call: TRBV24-1; d_call: TRBD1; clone_size: -; cdr3_nt: TGTGCCACCAGTGAATACGGACAGGGGGCTAGCGGCTACACCTTC; cdr3_aa: CATSEYGQGASGYTF
j_call: TRBJ2-2; v_call: TRBV19; d_call: -; clone_size: -; cdr3_nt: TGTGCCAGTAGCCCGGGGCCAGACCCCGGGGAGCTGTTTTTT; cdr3_aa: CASSPGPDPGELFF
j_call: TRBJ1-2; v_call: TRBV5-1; d_call: TRBD1; clone_size: -; cdr3_nt: TGCGCCAGCAGCTTGGCCGGAGAGGGGGCTCAGGGCTACACCTTC; cdr3_aa: CASSLAGEGAQGYTF
j_call: TRBJ1-1; v_call: TRBV27; d_call: -; clone_size: -; cdr3_nt: TGTGCCAGCAGTTTGAGGCAGGTTTTTACTGAAGCTTTCTTT; cdr3_aa: CASSLRQVFTEAFF
j_call: TRBJ2-1; v_call: TRBV4-2; d_call: -; clone_size: -; cdr3_nt: TGTGCCAGCAGCCAAGATGAGTGGAAACGGCAGTTCTTC; cdr3_aa: CASSQDEWKRQFF
j_call: TRBJ1-5; v_call: TRBV10-3; d_call: -; clone_size: -; cdr3_nt: TGTGCCATCAGTGCTTGGGGCCGCAATCAGCCCCAGCATTTT; cdr3_aa: CAISAWGRNQPQHF
j_call: TRBJ2-2; v_call: TRBV9; d_call: -; clone_size: -; cdr3_nt: TGTGCCAGCAGCGTAGTCCCAGGGGAGAACGGGGAGCTGTTTTTT; cdr3_aa: CASSVVPGENGELFF
j_call: TRBJ2-7; v_call: TRBV6-6; d_call: TRBD1; clone_size: -; cdr3_nt: TGTGCCAGCAATTTACAGGGGAGCAACGAGCAGTACTTC; cdr3_aa: CASNLQGSNEQYF
j_call: TRBJ1-4; v_call: TRBV5-1; d_call: TRBD1; clone_size: -; cdr3_nt: TGCGCCAGCAGCTCCGACAGGGTTAATGAAAAACTGTTTTTT; cdr3_aa: CASSSDRVNEKLFF
j_call: TRBJ1-2; v_call: TRBV30; d_call: -; clone_size: -; cdr3_nt: TGTGCCTGGAGTTTACGGGGAACCTCTGCCTATGGCTACACCTTC; cdr3_aa: CAWSLRGTSAYGYTF
j_call: TRBJ1-2; v_call: TRBV6-1; d_call: -; clone_size: -; cdr3_nt: TGTGCCAGCAGTGACCCACAGGGAAGCTATGGCTACACCTTC; cdr3_aa: CASSDPQGSYGYTF